This T cell receptor beta chain comes out of a study of T-cell memory formation after mild COVID-19. V lost 8 bases and J lost 12; bases outside the gene matches: 18. The CDR3 totals 15 residues. TCRdb re-analysed the 5' RACE reads in MiXCR, keeping a single row per CDR3 protein. This sample has a few hundred thousand distinct CDR3 sequences; approximately 24% occur once, and the top ten carry about 8.7%. This clonotype was seen only a few times. The sample consisted of PBMCs or a T cell subset sorted from them (not recorded which). The chain recombines TRBV12-3 or TRBV12-4 with TRBJ2-1; 8 bases fit TRBD2. The origin of this receptor is an adult woman who had mild COVID-19 (a few samples of this study predate the infection). Cell type and time point are not known. The chain's CDR3 is CASREGGTRTVGQFF. The CDR3 nucleotides are TGTGCCAGCCGGGAGGGGGGGACAAGGACTGTTGGGCAGTTCTTC.